Here is one T cell receptor (beta chain) with its context. Its matching antigen is unknown. This sample stems from a study of beta chain features in type 1 diabetes. About the study: Across every sample, around 98 million sorted cells were examined in total.

Study conclusions and caveats: Type 1 diabetes patients had TCRB CDR3s that were shorter (moderately but significantly so) in all four CD4+ subsets.

The authors reverse transcribed all of the isolated RNA, so sequencing captured expressed TCRB transcripts. TCRdb's table, derived via immunoSEQ multiplex PCR, lists solely in-frame clones and lacks some. The data show about 300,000 clones, roughly 14% seen once. The CDR3 spans 15 residues. With 2 bases clipped from V and 7 bases from J, the junction kept 8 bases outside the gene matches. CDR1 is SGHAT, CDR2 FQNNGV, per germline. In total, each donor contributed a single heparinised blood draw that averaged roughly 100 mL. Sort purity for all populations was recorded as exceeding 98%. Sequencing was done on a sample of naive CD4+ T cells from blood. V is TRBV11-2 and J is TRBJ2-1; 7 bases agree with TRBD1. The sequence came from a woman under 30 with type 1 diabetes. CDR3 in DNA: TGTGCCAGCAGCTTAAGTCCAGGGGGTTTGAATGAGCAGTTCTTC. As protein: CASSLSPGGLNEQFF.